This T cell receptor (beta chain) comes out of a study of blood T cell repertoires in COVID-19. Study context: The samples span acute and convalescent COVID-19 from the United States, Italy and Spain. The cDNA or gDNA used as material had been derived from T cells, B-cell-depleted T cells, or PBMCs.

Per the germline V gene, CDR1 is MDHEN and CDR2 is SYDVKM. V was clipped by 5 bases and J by 1 base, with 14 bases between them. This CDR3 has 15 amino acids. Original handling: For nucleated cells, counts were estimated from reference gene primer amplification. This table comes from immunoSEQ multiplex PCR, and its TCRdb copy is limited to in-frame clones, with some not included. V, J and clone size are those of that table, while D and trimming were read from the DNA. The top ten hold 4.3% of the sample, which has some 460,000 clones, approximately 90% seen once. The sequence was collected from a woman aged 25 to 39 with acute or convalescent COVID-19. Sequences were obtained from peripheral blood. This chain connects TRBV28 to TRBJ1-1, with D tentatively TRBD1 (6 bases). CDR3 sequence: CASSPGGFRNTEAFF. CDR3 nucleotides: TGTGCCAGCAGTCCGGGGGGCTTCCGGAACACTGAAGCTTTCTTT.